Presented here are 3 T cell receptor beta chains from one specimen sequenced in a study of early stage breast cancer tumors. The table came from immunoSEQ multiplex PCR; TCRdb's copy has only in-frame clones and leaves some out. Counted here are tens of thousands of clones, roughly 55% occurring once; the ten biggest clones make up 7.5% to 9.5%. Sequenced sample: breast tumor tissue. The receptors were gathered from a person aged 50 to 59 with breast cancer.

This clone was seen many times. The CDR3 protein is CASSAREGGPYEQYF. The DNA of the CDR3 is TGTGCCAGCAGCGCGCGGGAGGGAGGGCCTTACGAGCAGTACTTC. The chain couples TRBV9 to TRBJ2-7; the match to TRBD2 covers 9 bases. V was pared by 3 bases and J by 4 bases, with 8 bases of the junction left unmatched. The CDR3 contains 15 residues. Germline V lookup: CDR1 SGDLS, CDR2 YYNGEE.

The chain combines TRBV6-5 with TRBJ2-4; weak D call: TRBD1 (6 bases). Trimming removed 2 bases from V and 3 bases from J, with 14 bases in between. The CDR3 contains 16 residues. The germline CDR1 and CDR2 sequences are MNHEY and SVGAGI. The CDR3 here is CASSYGRVGGKNIQYF. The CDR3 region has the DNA TGTGCCAGCAGTTACGGCAGGGTAGGGGGCAAAAACATTCAGTACTTC.

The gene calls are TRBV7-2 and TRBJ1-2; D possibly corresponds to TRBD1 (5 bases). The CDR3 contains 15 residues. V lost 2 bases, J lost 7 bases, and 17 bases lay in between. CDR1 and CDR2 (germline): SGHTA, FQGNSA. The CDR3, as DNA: TGTGCCAGCAGCTTAAATCGCCAGGGAGCGGGTGGCTACACCTTC. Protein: CASSLNRQGAGGYTF.